Listed below are T cell receptor beta chains from one sample, sequenced in a study of PD-1 blockade in classical Hodgkin lymphoma. Sequenced by immunoSEQ multiplex PCR; TCRdb stores in-frame clones only, minus some. This sample has more than 1,500 clones, with approximately 63% found just once. This sample comprised CD8+ T cells from blood, obtained at baseline. These receptor sequences come from a human donor with classical Hodgkin lymphoma. Both conserved end residues are part of each CDR3. D genes are given only for firm matches. Rows may omit the clone size; those that give it use once, few, many or a size class.

J gene,V gene,clone size,D gene,CDR3 protein,CDR3 DNA
TRBJ1-6,TRBV7-2,-,-,CASSLEGLISPLHF,TGTGCCAGCAGCTTGGAGGGGCTTATTTCACCCCTCCACTTT
TRBJ1-2,TRBV11-2,-,-,CASSLEASPNYGYTF,TGTGCCAGCAGCTTAGAAGCCAGCCCTAACTATGGCTACACCTTC
TRBJ2-3,TRBV2,once,TRBD2,CASAYGGGASDTQYF,TGTGCCAGCGCGTACGGCGGGGGGGCCTCGGATACGCAGTATTTT
TRBJ1-1,TRBV6-1,few,-,CAIRLGVYTEAFF,TGTGCCATCCGCTTAGGAGTTTACACTGAAGCTTTCTTT
TRBJ2-3,TRBV7-9,-,-,CASRPGHRRDTQYF,TGTGCCAGCAGGCCGGGACACCGACGCGATACGCAGTATTTT
TRBJ1-2,TRBV6-1,once,TRBD1,CASRQGANNYGYTF,TGTGCCAGCAGACAGGGGGCCAATAACTATGGCTACACCTTC
TRBJ2-1,TRBV12-5,-,TRBD2,CASGLAGGPVPEQFF,TGTGCTAGTGGTCTCGCGGGGGGGCCCGTCCCTGAGCAGTTCTTC
TRBJ2-1,TRBV27,large,-,CASSSTAAGEQFF,TGTGCCAGCAGTTCCACAGCGGCGGGTGAGCAGTTCTTC
TRBJ2-3,TRBV5-2,-,-,CASSQEVTDTQYF,TGCGCCAGCAGCCAAGAAGTCACAGATACGCAGTATTTT
TRBJ2-2,TRBV6-6,-,-,CASRPPSVTGELFF,TGTGCCAGCAGGCCCCCCTCGGTCACCGGGGAGCTGTTTTTT
TRBJ2-1,TRBV28,-,TRBD2,CASSLRTSGFYNEQFF,TGTGCCAGCAGTTTAAGAACTAGCGGGTTCTACAATGAGCAGTTCTTC
TRBJ1-2,TRBV6-5,few,-,CASWGGERVGGYTF,TGTGCCAGCTGGGGGGGGGAGCGCGTTGGGGGCTACACCTTC
TRBJ2-1,TRBV20-1,-,-,CSARDGRWRFF,TGCAGTGCTAGAGATGGCAGATGGAGATTCTTC
TRBJ1-1,TRBV5-6,-,-,CASSPGGISEAFF,TGTGCCAGCAGCCCTGGGGGCATCTCTGAAGCTTTCTTT
TRBJ1-5,TRBV7-9,few,-,CASSLEGGLGQPQHF,TGTGCCAGCAGCTTAGAGGGGGGACTTGGACAGCCCCAGCATTTT
TRBJ1-2,TRBV4-1,few,-,CASSQEQQTNYGYTF,TGCGCCAGCAGCCAAGAACAACAGACCAACTATGGCTACACCTTC
TRBJ1-1,TRBV7-9,few,TRBD1,CASSEEQGALTEAFF,TGTGCCAGCAGCGAGGAACAGGGGGCTCTCACTGAAGCTTTCTTT
TRBJ2-1,TRBV6-1,-,TRBD1,CASSRDRGDEQFF,TGTGCCAGCAGCCGGGACAGGGGCGATGAGCAGTTCTTC
TRBJ1-4,TRBV7-8,few,TRBD1,CASSGQGATLEEKLFF,TGTGCCAGCAGCGGACAGGGGGCGACCCTGGAAGAAAAACTGTTTTTT
TRBJ1-5,TRBV7-8,-,TRBD1,CASSFWTGNNQPQHF,TGTGCCAGCAGCTTCTGGACAGGGAACAATCAGCCCCAGCATTTT
TRBJ1-1,TRBV6-5,-,-,CASIVEWGTNTEAFF,TGTGCCAGCATTGTCGAGTGGGGGACGAACACTGAAGCTTTCTTT
TRBJ1-6,TRBV27,-,-,CASSFGGSNSPLHF,TGTGCCAGCAGTTTTGGGGGTTCTAATTCACCCCTCCACTTT
TRBJ2-1,TRBV7-9,-,-,CASSSRLTVGYNEQFF,TGTGCCAGCAGTTCAAGGCTTACGGTCGGCTACAATGAGCAGTTCTTC
TRBJ2-5,TRBV19,-,-,CASSTTGAAGGTQYF,TGTGCCAGTAGTACAACAGGGGCCGCGGGGGGGACCCAGTACTTC
TRBJ2-2,TRBV11-2,few,-,CASSLGGVRTGELFF,TGTGCCAGCAGCTTAGGAGGGGTCCGCACCGGGGAGCTGTTTTTT
TRBJ1-1,TRBV7-9,few,-,CASRGPGRFAFF,TGTGCCAGCCGGGGGCCAGGGCGGTTTGCTTTCTTT
TRBJ2-1,TRBV5-5,-,-,CASSQDYSPWGNEQFF,TGTGCCAGCAGCCAAGATTACTCCCCCTGGGGTAATGAGCAGTTCTTC
TRBJ2-7,TRBV7-2,-,-,CASSPTLYEQYF,TGTGCCAGCAGCCCGACACTCTACGAGCAGTACTTC
TRBJ1-1,TRBV5-1,-,TRBD1,CASSVSGQRTEAFF,TGCGCCAGCAGCGTATCGGGACAGCGGACTGAAGCTTTCTTT
TRBJ1-6,TRBV10-1,medium-sized,-,CASKIDPGQPLSPLHF,TGCGCCAGCAAGATTGACCCGGGACAACCCCTTTCACCCCTCCACTTT
TRBJ2-2,TRBV28,-,TRBD1,CASKEESDRGLGGELFF,TGTGCCAGCAAGGAGGAGTCCGACAGGGGGCTTGGCGGGGAGCTGTTTTTT
TRBJ1-2,TRBV23-1,few,-,CASSQGYGYTF,TGCGCCAGCAGTCAAGGCTATGGCTACACCTTC
TRBJ1-1,TRBV6-6,large,-,CASSIHSEAFF,TGTGCCAGCAGTATTCACAGTGAAGCTTTCTTT
TRBJ1-1,TRBV11-2,-,-,CASSPAEGLNTEAFF,TGTGCCAGCAGCCCAGCGGAAGGGTTGAACACTGAAGCTTTCTTT
TRBJ2-1,TRBV4-3,medium-sized,-,CASSQEIGLDNEQFF,TGCGCCAGCAGCCAAGAAATAGGGTTGGACAATGAGCAGTTCTTC
TRBJ2-2,TRBV25-1,-,TRBD1,CASSPNSGQGAAGELFF,TGTGCCAGCAGTCCCAACTCCGGACAGGGGGCAGCCGGGGAGCTGTTTTTT
TRBJ1-2,TRBV7-9,few,-,CASSLDRAEFYGYTF,TGTGCCAGCAGCTTAGACAGGGCAGAGTTCTATGGCTACACCTTC